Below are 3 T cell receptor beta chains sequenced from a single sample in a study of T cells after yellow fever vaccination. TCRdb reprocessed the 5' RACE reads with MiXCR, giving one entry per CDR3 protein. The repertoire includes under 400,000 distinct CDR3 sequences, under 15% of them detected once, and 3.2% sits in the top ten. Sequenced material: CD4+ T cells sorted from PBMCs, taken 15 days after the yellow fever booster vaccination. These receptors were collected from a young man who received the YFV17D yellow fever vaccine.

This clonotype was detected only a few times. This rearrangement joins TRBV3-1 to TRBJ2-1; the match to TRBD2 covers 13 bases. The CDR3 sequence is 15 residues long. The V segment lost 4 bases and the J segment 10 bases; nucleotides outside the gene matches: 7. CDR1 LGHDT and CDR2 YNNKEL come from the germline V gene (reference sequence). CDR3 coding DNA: TGTGCCAGCAGCCTTGGGACTAGCGGGGAAACCGAGCAGTTCTTC. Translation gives CASSLGTSGETEQFF.

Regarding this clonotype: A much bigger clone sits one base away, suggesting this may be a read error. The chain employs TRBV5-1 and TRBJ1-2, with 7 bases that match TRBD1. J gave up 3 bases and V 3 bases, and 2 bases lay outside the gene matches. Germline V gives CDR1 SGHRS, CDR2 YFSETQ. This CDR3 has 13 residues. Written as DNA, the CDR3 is TGCGCCAGCAGCTCGCAGGGGGACTATGGCTACACCTTC. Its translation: CASSSQGDYGYTF.

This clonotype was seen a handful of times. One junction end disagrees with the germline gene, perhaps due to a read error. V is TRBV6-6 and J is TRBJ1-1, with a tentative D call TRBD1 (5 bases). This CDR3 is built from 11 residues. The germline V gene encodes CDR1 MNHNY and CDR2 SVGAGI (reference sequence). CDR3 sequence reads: CASSSPPGEVF. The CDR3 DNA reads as TGTGCCAGCAGTTCCCCTCCGGGGGAGGTCTTT.